The rows below give T cell receptor beta chains drawn from one sample of a study of CD8 T cells in Susac syndrome. TCRdb used MiXCR to reprocess the immunoSEQ multiplex PCR reads, holding one entry per CDR3 protein. This sample yields roughly 160,000 distinct CDR3 sequences, of which 90% to 95% are seen a single time; roughly 0.15% belongs to the top ten. Sequenced sample: CD4+ T cells from PBMCs. The receptors here all came from a human donor in good health. Each CDR3 is given with its conserved first and last residue. A D gene is named only where the DNA matches it firmly. The listing skips clone size in some rows; elsewhere it reads once, few, many or a size class.

cdr3_nt: TGTGCCAGCAGTTTAGTACGGGGGGACTACAATGAGCAGTTCTTC
cdr3_aa: CASSLVRGDYNEQFF
v_call: TRBV12-3/TRBV12-4
clone_size: NA
j_call: TRBJ2-1
d_call: TRBD2

cdr3_nt: TGTGCCAGCAGCCAGGGGACAGGTGGGTACTACGAGCAGTACTTC
cdr3_aa: CASSQGTGGYYEQYF
v_call: TRBV3-1
clone_size: few
j_call: TRBJ2-7
d_call: TRBD1

cdr3_nt: TGTGCCAGCACCCTTTCAGGGGGTCCCGTCGAGCAGTACTTC
cdr3_aa: CASTLSGGPVEQYF
v_call: TRBV12-3/TRBV12-4
clone_size: NA
j_call: TRBJ2-7
d_call: TRBD1

cdr3_nt: TGTGCCAGCAGCTTAAGGGCGGACAGGTTCTATGGCTACACCTTC
cdr3_aa: CASSLRADRFYGYTF
v_call: TRBV5-4
clone_size: NA
j_call: TRBJ1-2
d_call: TRBD1

cdr3_nt: TGCAGTGTTTTCACCGCTTCCGAGCAGTACTTC
cdr3_aa: CSVFTASEQYF
v_call: TRBV20-1
clone_size: NA
j_call: TRBJ2-7
d_call: NA

cdr3_nt: TGTGCCAGCTCACCGACCTCCGGGACAGGGATCTACGAGCAGTACTTC
cdr3_aa: CASSPTSGTGIYEQYF
v_call: TRBV18
clone_size: NA
j_call: TRBJ2-7
d_call: TRBD1

cdr3_nt: TGCAGTGCTAGGGAGGGGACCGCTACCAACTATGGCTACACCTTC
cdr3_aa: CSAREGTATNYGYTF
v_call: TRBV20-1
clone_size: once
j_call: TRBJ1-2
d_call: NA

cdr3_nt: TGTGCCAGCAGCTCGCCGGGAAGCGGTCCCCACTACGAGCAGTACTTC
cdr3_aa: CASSSPGSGPHYEQYF
v_call: TRBV28
clone_size: NA
j_call: TRBJ2-7
d_call: NA

cdr3_nt: TGCAGCGTTGCGACTAGCGGGGGGGCCTACGAGCAGTACTTC
cdr3_aa: CSVATSGGAYEQYF
v_call: TRBV29-1
clone_size: NA
j_call: TRBJ2-7
d_call: TRBD2

cdr3_nt: TGCGCCAGCAGCTTGTCTTACGGTACCTACGAGCAGTACTTC
cdr3_aa: CASSLSYGTYEQYF
v_call: TRBV5-1
clone_size: NA
j_call: TRBJ2-7
d_call: NA

cdr3_nt: TGTGCCAGCAGCAGGGGGGGAGACGTCCACTTT
cdr3_aa: CASSRGGDVHF
v_call: TRBV2
clone_size: NA
j_call: TRBJ1-6
d_call: TRBD1

cdr3_nt: TGCGCCAGCAGCCAAGAAGCCAGGGAGACGCCCTACACCTTC
cdr3_aa: CASSQEARETPYTF
v_call: TRBV4-3
clone_size: NA
j_call: TRBJ1-2
d_call: NA

cdr3_nt: TGCAGCGTTGTGAGGCAGAACTACGAGCAGTACTTC
cdr3_aa: CSVVRQNYEQYF
v_call: TRBV29-1
clone_size: once
j_call: TRBJ2-7
d_call: NA

cdr3_nt: TGTGCCAGCAGCCTACAGGGGCAGTATGAAGCTTTCTTT
cdr3_aa: CASSLQGQYEAFF
v_call: TRBV27
clone_size: once
j_call: TRBJ1-1
d_call: TRBD1

cdr3_nt: TGTGCCAGCAGCCCCCGAGAAGGTCAGGGGCTCTACGAGCAGTACTTC
cdr3_aa: CASSPREGQGLYEQYF
v_call: TRBV9
clone_size: NA
j_call: TRBJ2-7
d_call: NA

cdr3_nt: TGTGCCAGCAGTGCCACAGGAGAAGAGACCCAGTACTTC
cdr3_aa: CASSATGEETQYF
v_call: TRBV12-3/TRBV12-4
clone_size: NA
j_call: TRBJ2-5
d_call: NA

cdr3_nt: TGTGCCAGCAAGTTCTCCGATACGCAGTATTTT
cdr3_aa: CASKFSDTQYF
v_call: TRBV2
clone_size: NA
j_call: TRBJ2-3
d_call: NA

cdr3_nt: TGTGCCAGCAGTTTAGCAGGGGACTCGGCTTTATACGAGCAGTACTTC
cdr3_aa: CASSLAGDSALYEQYF
v_call: TRBV28
clone_size: NA
j_call: TRBJ2-7
d_call: NA

cdr3_nt: TGTGCCAGCACCCCTGGTAGCGGCCTTGCCTCGGGCACAGATACGCAGTATTTT
cdr3_aa: CASTPGSGLASGTDTQYF
v_call: TRBV28
clone_size: NA
j_call: TRBJ2-3
d_call: NA

cdr3_nt: TGTGCCAGCAGTTCGCTAGGGTCACCTAATCAGCCCCAGCATTTT
cdr3_aa: CASSSLGSPNQPQHF
v_call: TRBV12-3/TRBV12-4
clone_size: NA
j_call: TRBJ1-5
d_call: NA

cdr3_nt: TGTGCCAGCTCACCTCAGGGTAGCAATCAGCCCCAGCATTTT
cdr3_aa: CASSPQGSNQPQHF
v_call: TRBV18
clone_size: NA
j_call: TRBJ1-5
d_call: NA

cdr3_nt: TGTGCCAGCAGTGAGGGGGAATATGGGAACTACGAGCAGTACTTC
cdr3_aa: CASSEGEYGNYEQYF
v_call: TRBV25-1
clone_size: NA
j_call: TRBJ2-7
d_call: NA

cdr3_nt: TGTGCCTGGAGTGTCCAGGAGTCCTACGAGCAGTACTTC
cdr3_aa: CAWSVQESYEQYF
v_call: TRBV30
clone_size: NA
j_call: TRBJ2-7
d_call: NA

cdr3_nt: TGTGCCAGCAGCTCCGCTTCCCAAGAGACCCAGTACTTC
cdr3_aa: CASSSASQETQYF
v_call: TRBV7-9
clone_size: few
j_call: TRBJ2-5
d_call: NA

cdr3_nt: TGTGCCAGCAGCGGGACTAGCACTACCTACGAGCAGTACTTC
cdr3_aa: CASSGTSTTYEQYF
v_call: TRBV9
clone_size: NA
j_call: TRBJ2-7
d_call: TRBD2

cdr3_nt: TGTGCCAGCAGCGTGGAGAGGGATGACAATCAGCCCCAGCATTTT
cdr3_aa: CASSVERDDNQPQHF
v_call: TRBV9
clone_size: NA
j_call: TRBJ1-5
d_call: NA

cdr3_nt: TGTGCCAGCAGCCCTAGACAGTGGAACACTGAAGCTTTCTTT
cdr3_aa: CASSPRQWNTEAFF
v_call: TRBV9
clone_size: NA
j_call: TRBJ1-1
d_call: NA

cdr3_nt: TGTGCCAGCAGGGAGGGACCAGCCTCCTACGAGCAGTACTTC
cdr3_aa: CASREGPASYEQYF
v_call: TRBV6-5
clone_size: NA
j_call: TRBJ2-7
d_call: NA

cdr3_nt: TGTGCCAGCAGTCTGTTGAAGGCCTACAATGAGCAGTTCTTC
cdr3_aa: CASSLLKAYNEQFF
v_call: TRBV6-5
clone_size: NA
j_call: TRBJ2-1
d_call: NA

cdr3_nt: TGTGCCAGCTCTTCCCTACAGGGACGCACAGATACGCAGTATTTT
cdr3_aa: CASSSLQGRTDTQYF
v_call: TRBV18
clone_size: NA
j_call: TRBJ2-3
d_call: NA

cdr3_nt: TGTGCCAGCAGTGTCCGGGGGGAGACCCAGTACTTC
cdr3_aa: CASSVRGETQYF
v_call: TRBV6-1
clone_size: NA
j_call: TRBJ2-5
d_call: NA

cdr3_nt: TGTGCCAGCAGTTACGTGGCCCGCCCTCGCGAGCAGTACTTC
cdr3_aa: CASSYVARPREQYF
v_call: TRBV6-2/TRBV6-3
clone_size: once
j_call: TRBJ2-7
d_call: NA

cdr3_nt: TGTGCCAGCAGTTTTCGGGGACCTGGGGAGACCCAGTACTTC
cdr3_aa: CASSFRGPGETQYF
v_call: TRBV27
clone_size: NA
j_call: TRBJ2-5
d_call: NA

cdr3_nt: TGCAGTGCTAGACCCACCGGGGCGGCAGGGAGGACCACTGAAGCTTTCTTT
cdr3_aa: CSARPTGAAGRTTEAFF
v_call: TRBV20-1
clone_size: NA
j_call: TRBJ1-1
d_call: NA

cdr3_nt: TGCAGTGCTAGTCCAAACAGGGTCGGTTCACCCCTCCACTTT
cdr3_aa: CSASPNRVGSPLHF
v_call: TRBV20-1
clone_size: NA
j_call: TRBJ1-6
d_call: NA

cdr3_nt: TGCAGCGTTGATCCGGCGAACAGAGAGACCCAGTACTTC
cdr3_aa: CSVDPANRETQYF
v_call: TRBV29-1
clone_size: few
j_call: TRBJ2-5
d_call: NA

cdr3_nt: TGCGCCAGCGGCCCCCAGGACAGGGTCACCGGGGAGCTGTTTTTT
cdr3_aa: CASGPQDRVTGELFF
v_call: TRBV23-1
clone_size: NA
j_call: TRBJ2-2
d_call: TRBD1

cdr3_nt: TGCAGCGCCAAGACAGGAAACGAGCAGTACTTC
cdr3_aa: CSAKTGNEQYF
v_call: TRBV29-1
clone_size: NA
j_call: TRBJ2-7
d_call: NA

cdr3_nt: TGCGCCAGCAGCCAAGTTGCTGGGACAGCGCTTAATCAGCCCCAGCATTTT
cdr3_aa: CASSQVAGTALNQPQHF
v_call: TRBV4-3
clone_size: NA
j_call: TRBJ1-5
d_call: TRBD1

cdr3_nt: TGTGCCACATGGACTAGCTCAAACAATGAGCAGTTCTTC
cdr3_aa: CATWTSSNNEQFF
v_call: TRBV13
clone_size: NA
j_call: TRBJ2-1
d_call: TRBD2

cdr3_nt: TGTTCCTCGACACAGGGGGCTCAAGGCTATGGCTACACCTTC
cdr3_aa: CSSTQGAQGYGYTF
v_call: TRBV19
clone_size: NA
j_call: TRBJ1-2
d_call: TRBD1

cdr3_nt: TGCGCCAGCAGTGGGGACAGGGCCGAAGAGACCCAGTACTTC
cdr3_aa: CASSGDRAEETQYF
v_call: TRBV5-1
clone_size: NA
j_call: TRBJ2-5
d_call: TRBD1

cdr3_nt: TGTGCCAGCAGTGTTTTGGGATCTGGAGCTTTCTTT
cdr3_aa: CASSVLGSGAFF
v_call: TRBV25-1
clone_size: NA
j_call: TRBJ1-1
d_call: NA

cdr3_nt: TGTGCCACCAGCAGAGTCTCGGGCGGGGATGAAAAACTGTTTTTT
cdr3_aa: CATSRVSGGDEKLFF
v_call: TRBV15
clone_size: NA
j_call: TRBJ1-4
d_call: NA

cdr3_nt: TGTGCCACCAGCAGAGATTGGACAGGGGGCCGCGATGAGCAGTTCTTC
cdr3_aa: CATSRDWTGGRDEQFF
v_call: TRBV15
clone_size: NA
j_call: TRBJ2-1
d_call: TRBD1

cdr3_nt: TGTGCCACCTCGGACAGGGCGGACAATGAGCAGTTCTTC
cdr3_aa: CATSDRADNEQFF
v_call: TRBV3-1
clone_size: NA
j_call: TRBJ2-1
d_call: TRBD1

cdr3_nt: TGTGCCAGCTCCAGTGACAGCAACTATGGCTACACCTTC
cdr3_aa: CASSSDSNYGYTF
v_call: TRBV18
clone_size: few
j_call: TRBJ1-2
d_call: NA

cdr3_nt: TGCAGTGCAAGACTAGCGGGGGGATACAATGAGCAGTTCTTC
cdr3_aa: CSARLAGGYNEQFF
v_call: TRBV20-1
clone_size: NA
j_call: TRBJ2-1
d_call: TRBD2

cdr3_nt: TGCGCCAGCAGTCAAACCCGGCAGGCGTTGTCTGTGTCCCAGTACTTC
cdr3_aa: CASSQTRQALSVSQYF
v_call: TRBV23-1
clone_size: NA
j_call: TRBJ2-5
d_call: NA

cdr3_nt: TGTGCCAGCGGGGGACAGGGGAACTATGGCTACACCTTC
cdr3_aa: CASGGQGNYGYTF
v_call: TRBV2
clone_size: NA
j_call: TRBJ1-2
d_call: TRBD1

cdr3_nt: TGCAGCGTCGCTAGCGGGGGCCTGCCGACAGATACGCAGTATTTT
cdr3_aa: CSVASGGLPTDTQYF
v_call: TRBV29-1
clone_size: NA
j_call: TRBJ2-3
d_call: TRBD2

cdr3_nt: TGTGCCAGCAGCTTAGGACTAGCGGGGAGGGGCTCCTACGAGCAGTACTTC
cdr3_aa: CASSLGLAGRGSYEQYF
v_call: TRBV7-8
clone_size: NA
j_call: TRBJ2-7
d_call: TRBD2

cdr3_nt: TGTGCCAGCAGCCAATCGTCAGAGGGTCAGCCCCAGCATTTT
cdr3_aa: CASSQSSEGQPQHF
v_call: TRBV4-2
clone_size: NA
j_call: TRBJ1-5
d_call: NA

cdr3_nt: TGTGCCTGGAGCCGGGGGTCTCCGGCAGATCAGCCCCAGCATTTT
cdr3_aa: CAWSRGSPADQPQHF
v_call: TRBV30
clone_size: NA
j_call: TRBJ1-5
d_call: NA

cdr3_nt: TGTGCCAGCTCCTCCCTGGCTGGACGTTATTTTTTCTACGAGCAGTACTTC
cdr3_aa: CASSSLAGRYFFYEQYF
v_call: TRBV21-1
clone_size: NA
j_call: TRBJ2-7
d_call: NA

cdr3_nt: TGCAGTGCTAGAGATCGGGTAGCGCGTTTCACAGATACGCAGTATTTT
cdr3_aa: CSARDRVARFTDTQYF
v_call: TRBV20-1
clone_size: NA
j_call: TRBJ2-3
d_call: NA

cdr3_nt: TGTGCCAGCAGCCAAGACAGCAACACTGAAGCTTTCTTT
cdr3_aa: CASSQDSNTEAFF
v_call: TRBV16
clone_size: NA
j_call: TRBJ1-1
d_call: NA

cdr3_nt: TGTGCCAGCAGCCAAGACCCCCAGGGGTATGGCTACACCTTC
cdr3_aa: CASSQDPQGYGYTF
v_call: TRBV3-1
clone_size: NA
j_call: TRBJ1-2
d_call: NA

cdr3_nt: TGTGCCAGCAGTGAAGTTCGGGGGGCGGGTGAGCAGTACTTC
cdr3_aa: CASSEVRGAGEQYF
v_call: TRBV6-1
clone_size: NA
j_call: TRBJ2-7
d_call: NA